Below are 19 T cell receptor delta chains sequenced from a single sample in a study of gamma-delta chains in newborns, infants, children. TCRdb re-called the reads with CATT. The table has 8,000 or so delta-chain clones, approximately 3.6% seen once. Material for sequencing was blood. These receptors all stem from a child who was a newborn, infant or young child, either healthy, febrile or measles-vaccinated (not recorded which).

As to this clone: This may arise from a read error, as a much more abundant clone is one base away. This chain uses TRDV2 with TRDJ3; 13 nucleotides match TRDD3. Here the J gene came from matching the DNA to germline, since TCRdb omits it. This CDR3 is built from 21 residues. Germline CDR1 and CDR2: GEAIGNYY and EKD. The CDR3 coding sequence is TGTGCCTGTGACTCCGTACTGGGGGATACGCTGGACTACTGGGACACCCTACAGATGTTTTTC. Translated: CACDSVLGDTLDYWDTLQMFF.

As concerns this clone: The germline gene is not matched at one end of the junction; a read error may be the cause. The CDR3 region has the DNA TGTGCCTGTGACACTACCCAGCTGGGGGCTAGCTCCTGGGACGCCCGACAGATGTTTTTC. This encodes CACDTTQLGASSWDARQMFF. The chain combines TRDV2 with TRDJ3; 7 nucleotides line up with TRDD3. The J gene, absent from TCRdb, was called here by matching the DNA to germline. The CDR3 is 20 residues long. Germline lookup yields CDR1 GEAIGNYY and CDR2 EKD.

With respect to this clone: The amino acid sequence in TCRdb belongs to a much larger clone and departs from this DNA's translation at residues 5 and 6, likely a sequencing read error; the sequence shown is translated from the DNA. The V call is TRDV2, the J call TRDJ2; 9 nucleotides match TRDD3. Germline CDR1 reads GEAIGNYY; CDR2 reads EKD. Trimming cost V 2 bases and J 0 bases; bases outside gene matches: 3. The CDR3 is made up of 16 amino acids. For the CDR3, the DNA is TGTGCCTGTGACATGGTGGGGGATACTTTGACAGCACAACTCTTCTTT. Translating gives CACDMVGDTLTAQLFF.

This clone was counted a few times. This rearrangement joins TRDV2 to TRDJ3, with 8 positions matching TRDD3. Germline loops: CDR1 GEAIGNYY, CDR2 EKD. V trimming: 4 bases; J trimming: 1 base; junction bases outside the gene matches: 5. This CDR3 has 17 amino acids. The CDR3 reads CACDCTGGSWDTRQMFF. The CDR3 DNA reads TGTGCCTGTGATTGTACTGGGGGTTCCTGGGACACCCGACAGATGTTTTTC.

With respect to this clone: At one of its ends the junction is not consistent with the germline gene, which may arise from a read error. The chain combines TRDV2 with TRDJ3; TRDD3 aligns across 8 bases. Germline CDR1 GEAIGNYY, CDR2 EKD. The CDR3 loop spans 20 amino acids. Here the CDR3 reads CACDTGGSLPLSWDTRQMFF. The CDR3 nucleotides are TGTGCCTGTGATACTGGGGGTTCCCTACCTCTCTCCTGGGACACCCGCCAGATGTTTTTC.

By share, this clone ranks as medium-sized (0.01 to 0.1%). The sample contains more than one DNA sequence encoding this CDR3. This chain uses TRDV2 with TRDJ2, with TRDD3 matching 9 bases. Germline-derived CDR1 and CDR2 are GEAIGNYY and EKD. The CDR3 is 14 residues long. The V segment lost 0 bases and the J segment 5 bases; nucleotides outside the gene matches: 0. This CDR3 reads CACDTLGDTAQLFF. CDR3 DNA sequence: TGTGCCTGTGACACCCTGGGGGATACAGCACAACTCTTCTTT.

A remark on this clone: A read error may explain this, as a much larger clone is one base away. In the same sample, other DNA sequences code for this CDR3. The chain is built from TRDV2 and TRDJ3; D perhaps matches TRDD3 (5 bases). This CDR3 comprises 17 residues. Trimming removed 0 bases at V and 0 bases at J, with 8 bases between. Germline lookup yields CDR1 GEAIGNYY and CDR2 EKD. CDR3 coding DNA: TGTGCCTGTGACACCTGGGGTTCCTCCTGGGACACCCGACAGATGTTTTTC. Encoded protein: CACDTWGSSWDTRQMFF.

This clone was detected only a few times. An end of the junction does not agree with germline; a read error may underlie this. The gene calls are TRDV2 and TRDJ3; 7 positions agree with TRDD3. CDR1 GEAIGNYY and CDR2 EKD come from the germline V gene. The CDR3 has 17 residues. The CDR3 DNA follows: TGTGCCTGTGACGAGTGGGGGAGCTCCTGGGACGCCCGACAGATGTTTTTC. This sequence encodes CACDEWGSSWDARQMFF.

The V call is TRDV2, the J call TRDJ3; 13 bases match TRDD3. The J gene, left out of TCRdb, was set here by checking the DNA against germline. The CDR3 is 21 residues long. The trim removed 2 bases at V and 1 base at J, leaving 10 bases unmatched. From germline, CDR1 is GEAIGNYY and CDR2 EKD. The CDR3 DNA sequence: TGTGCCTGTGACAAAGTACTGGGGGATACGCTGAGGTCCTGGGACACCCGACAGATGTTTTTC. This translates into CACDKVLGDTLRSWDTRQMFF.

Comments on this clone: This may be a read error, as it is one base from a much larger clone. Other DNA variants within this sample encode the same CDR3. The gene calls are TRDV2 and TRDJ2, with 11 bases matching TRDD3. This CDR3 comprises 17 residues. Germline lookup yields CDR1 GEAIGNYY and CDR2 EKD. CDR3 loop: CACDTGGYGSLTAQLFF. The CDR3 DNA sequence: TGTGCCTGTGACACTGGGGGATACGGATCTTTGACAGCACAGCTCTTCTTT.

This clone was found a few times. TCRdb's entry gives the protein of a much larger clone, which mismatches this DNA's translation at residue 4, likely from a read error; the protein reported here is translated from the DNA. V usage is TRAV29/DV5 and J usage is TRDJ2; 11 bases fit TRDD3. J lost 0 bases, V lost 4 bases, and 5 bases had no gene match. Per germline, CDR1 NSMFDY and CDR2 ISSIKDK. CDR3 length equals 16 residues. The CDR3 nucleotides are TGTGCAGCAGGGTACTGGGGGATAGCTTTGACAGCACAACTCTTCTTT. Its translation: CAAGYWGIALTAQLFF. The full variable domain, with the rest looked up from reference TRAV29/DV5 and TRDJ2, is DQQVKQNSPSLSVQEGRISILNCDYTNSMFDYFLWYKKYPAEGPTFLISISSIKDKNEDGRFTVFLNKSAKHLSLHIVPSQPGDSAVYFCAAGYWGIALTAQLFFGKGTQLIVEP.

This clone is medium-sized within its sample. This same CDR3 is encoded by further DNA sequences in the sample. V gene TRDV2 combines with J gene TRDJ3, with D perhaps matching TRDD3 (6 bases). In germline, CDR1 is GEAIGNYY, CDR2 EKD. Trimming cost V 0 bases and J 0 bases, with 11 bases left between them. The CDR3 contains 18 residues. The CDR3 protein is CACDTWGPSSWDTRQMFF. The CDR3, as DNA: TGTGCCTGTGACACCTGGGGGCCAAGCTCCTGGGACACCCGACAGATGTTTTTC.

In its sample, this clone was seen a few times. The chain recombines TRDV2 with TRDJ3; the match to TRDD3 covers 8 bases. Trimming took 3 bases from V and 0 from J; bases not matched to a gene: 9. In germline, CDR1 is GEAIGNYY, CDR2 EKD. CDR3 length equals 19 residues. The chain's CDR3 is CACDSVLGVSSWDTRQMFF. The DNA for the CDR3 is TGTGCCTGTGACTCCGTACTGGGGGTTAGCTCCTGGGACACCCGACAGATGTTTTTC.

This clone counts as medium-sized. This chain joins TRDV2 and TRDJ3; 13 bases line up with TRDD3. Losses at the gene ends were 0 bases for V and 5 bases for J; bases not matched to a gene: 9. Germline V gene lookup returns CDR1 GEAIGNYY and CDR2 EKD. This CDR3 is built from 20 residues. The CDR3 region is CACDTVLGDTRYRDTRQMFF. In DNA form, the CDR3 reads TGTGCCTGTGACACCGTACTGGGGGATACGCGTTACCGGGACACCCGACAGATGTTTTTC.

As for this clone: A read error may produce the germline difference seen at one junction end. Other DNA variants within this sample encode the same CDR3. The chain carries TRDV2 and TRDJ3, with D hard to call. Germline V gene data show CDR1 as GEAIGNYY and CDR2 as EKD. The CDR3 sequence is 17 residues long. The DNA for the CDR3 is TGTGCCTGCGACACCGTTTATCCCTCCTGGGACACCCGACAGATGTTTTTC. Encoded protein: CACDTVYPSWDTRQMFF.

To note about this clone: The protein TCRdb lists belongs to a much larger clone and differs from this DNA's translation at residue 7, which points to a read error; the protein shown is made from the DNA. The gene calls are TRDV2 and TRDJ2; D is unclear. The CDR3 contains 14 residues. Between the trimmed V and J ends, which lost 1 base and 5 bases, there was a span of 10 bases. Germline assignment: CDR1 GEAIGNYY and CDR2 EKD. This CDR3 is CACDTVEDTAQLFF. The CDR3 coding sequence is TGTGCCTGTGACACGGTGGAGGATACAGCACAACTCTTCTTT.

This clone was recorded a few times. V gene TRDV2 combines with J gene TRDJ2; TRDD3 agrees at 10 bases. The CDR3 loop spans 15 amino acids. J lost 11 bases, V lost 2 bases, and 10 bases had no gene match. The germline V gene has CDR1 GEAIGNYY and CDR2 EKD. The CDR3 spells CACDILGDLRAQLFF. DNA of the CDR3: TGTGCCTGTGACATACTGGGGGATTTGAGAGCTCAACTCTTCTTT.

This clone was found a few times. The V call is TRDV2, the J call TRDJ3, with TRDD3 matching 10 bases. The CDR3 sequence is 23 residues long. The germline V gene encodes CDR1 GEAIGNYY and CDR2 EKD. After removal of 0 bases from V and 0 bases from J, the junction contained 16 bases not matched to a gene. CDR3 DNA sequence: TGTGCCTGTGACACCTTAACTGGGGGATTGAGGGCCCAAAGCTCCTGGGACACCCGACAGATGTTTTTC. Amino acid sequence: CACDTLTGGLRAQSSWDTRQMFF.

This clone has a handful of counts. V usage is TRDV2 and J usage is TRDJ1; D may be TRDD3 (6 bases). Germline CDR1 GEAIGNYY, CDR2 EKD. Trimming removed 7 bases from V and 0 bases from J, with 23 bases in between. The CDR3 has 17 amino acids. The CDR3 spells CACVTLGSHLYTDKLIF. The CDR3 nucleotides are TGTGCCTGCGTCACCCTGGGGTCCCATCTCTACACCGATAAACTCATCTTT.